Below, 29 T cell receptor beta chains from the same sample are listed, as sequenced in a study of cytomegalovirus exposure and HLA in healthy donors (dated by TCRdb to 2016 to 2017). Receptors were amplified or captured by the immunoSEQ multiplex PCR assay. TCRdb retrieved this table from immuneACCESS and kept in-frame rearrangements only. Not all clones are present; in checked studies, unresolved V genes account for under half, and no reason is known for the remainder. This sample holds 55,000 to 80,000 clones; around 95% were observed only once. Clones ranked in the top ten supply about 7% of the sample. Material for sequencing was PBMCs. Every receptor here comes from a woman aged 18 to 35 in good health and CMV-seropositive.

The CDR3 DNA is TGTGCCACCAGCAGAGAAATATATAGCAATCAGCCCCAGCATTTT. It is translated as CATSREIYSNQPQHF. The chain carries TRBV15 and TRBJ1-5; no clear D. Per the germline V gene, CDR1 is LNHNV and CDR2 is YYDKDF (reference sequence). This CDR3 comprises 15 residues. The V end was cut by 0 bases, the J end by 0 bases, with 6 bases between.

This clone came up once. The V gene is TRBV6-1, the J gene TRBJ2-5, with 7 bases lining up with TRBD1. The length of the CDR3 is 14 residues. Germline trimming cut 5 bases from V and 5 bases from J; bases unmatched to any gene: 8. CDR1 is MNHNS, CDR2 SASEGT, per germline. The CDR3 loop reads CASSKGGVGETQYF. The CDR3 coding sequence is TGTGCCAGCAGTAAAGGGGGCGTTGGGGAGACCCAGTACTTC.

J is TRBJ1-3 and V is TRBV28; tentatively, D is TRBD1 (5 bases). CDR3 length: 12 residues. Trimming took off 11 bases at V and 11 bases at J, with 19 bases between the two ends. The germline gives CDR1 MDHEN, CDR2 SYDVKM. The CDR3 spells CACGGAGSAIYF. DNA for the CDR3: TGTGCCTGCGGCGGTGCAGGGTCGGCCATATATTTT. Supplemented by reference TRBV28 and TRBJ1-3, the full variable domain reads DVKVTQSSRYLVKRTGEKVFLECVQDMDHENMFWYRQDPGLGLRLIYFSYDVKMKEKGDIPEGYSVSREKKERFSLILESASTNQTSMYLCACGGAGSAIYFGEGSWLTVV.

The genes are TRBV2 and TRBJ2-7, with no clear D. The CDR3 runs 13 residues. Trimming took 6 bases from V and 5 from J, leaving 14 bases between them. The germline V gene has CDR1 SNHLY and CDR2 FYNNEI. CDR3 DNA sequence: TGTGCCAGCAGGGAGATTAGACTGGACGAGCAGTACTTC. Amino acids: CASREIRLDEQYF. Complete variable domain (other parts from reference TRBV2 and TRBJ2-7): EPEVTQTPSHQVTQMGQEVILRCVPISNHLYFYWYRQILGQKVEFLVSFYNNEISEKSEIFDDQFSVERPDGSNFTLKIRSTKLEDSAMYFCASREIRLDEQYFGPGTRLTVT.

A single count supports this clone. J is TRBJ1-2 and V is TRBV7-8; D possibly corresponds to TRBD1 (6 bases). The V and J ends lost 5 bases and 0 bases respectively, with 13 bases between them. The germline V gene encodes CDR1 SGHVS and CDR2 FQNEAQ. The CDR3 extends over 15 amino acids. The DNA of the CDR3 is TGTGCCAGCAGCCCGAACAGGGAACCTAACTATGGCTACACCTTC. Translation gives CASSPNREPNYGYTF.

The chain uses TRBV4-3 and TRBJ1-5; D gene uncertain. This CDR3 has 16 residues. Germline lookup yields CDR1 LGHNA and CDR2 YSLEER. The V end was cut by 0 bases, the J end by 3 bases, with 12 bases between. CDR3 sequence: CASSQDLGEHNQPQHF. Written as DNA, the CDR3 is TGCGCCAGCAGCCAAGATCTGGGAGAACACAATCAGCCCCAGCATTTT.

This clone has only a few counts. The J gene is TRBJ1-3, the V gene TRBV28; TRBD1 might be the D (6 bases). CDR1 and CDR2 (germline): MDHEN, SYDVKM. The CDR3 is 14 residues long. V lost 4 bases, J lost 0 bases, and 7 bases lay in between. This CDR3 is CASSSGVSGNTIYF. The CDR3 DNA follows: TGTGCCAGCAGTTCAGGGGTCTCTGGAAACACCATATATTTT.

The rearrangement joins TRBV6-1 to TRBJ2-3; 7 bases match TRBD2. CDR1 and CDR2 from the germline V gene are MNHNS and SASEGT. This CDR3 is built from 15 residues. J gave up 1 base and V 3 bases, and 4 bases lay outside the gene matches. The CDR3 region has the DNA TGTGCCAGCAGTGAGTCGGGGGGACGCACAGATACGCAGTATTTT. Translating gives CASSESGGRTDTQYF.

This chain links TRBV19 with TRBJ2-3, with D perhaps matching TRBD2 (5 bases). Germline lookup yields CDR1 LNHDA and CDR2 SQIVND (reference sequence). This CDR3 has 13 residues. With 5 bases removed from V and 3 bases from J, the gap between germline ends came to 9 bases. DNA for the CDR3: TGTGCCAGTAGTGCCCCGGGAACAGATACGCAGTATTTT. Encoded protein: CASSAPGTDTQYF. The variable domain in full, with the rest retrieved from reference TRBV19 and TRBJ2-3, is DGGITQSPKYLFRKEGQNVTLSCEQNLNHDAMYWYRQDPGQGLRLIYYSQIVNDFQKGDIAEGYSVSREKKESFPLTVTSAQKNPTAFYLCASSAPGTDTQYFGPGTRLTVL.

The chain couples TRBV5-1 to TRBJ2-2; 9 positions agree with TRBD2. The CDR3 is 16 residues long. In germline, CDR1 is SGHRS, CDR2 YFSETQ. J lost 0 bases, V lost 4 bases, and 4 bases had no gene match. CDR3 in DNA: TGCGCCAGCAGCATTCTAGCGGGGTCGAACACCGGGGAGCTGTTTTTT. This encodes CASSILAGSNTGELFF.

The V and J genes are TRBV10-3 and TRBJ2-1; 10 positions match TRBD2. This CDR3 comprises 13 residues. The germline V gene has CDR1 ENHRY and CDR2 SYGVKD. The V gene end was trimmed by 2 bases and the J gene end by 16 bases; junction bases not matched to a gene: 8. The CDR3 is CAISEIPGTSVFF. DNA for the CDR3: TGTGCCATCAGTGAGATACCCGGGACTAGCGTTTTCTTC.

The CDR3 bases are TGTGCCAGCAGTTACCGGGGGGCAGGGCAAGAGACCCAGTACTTC. The encoded protein is CASSYRGAGQETQYF. V gene TRBV6-5 combines with J gene TRBJ2-5; a weak D match, TRBD2 (7 bases). The CDR3 has 15 amino acids. V dropped 2 bases and J dropped 2 bases, with 12 bases sitting between them. The germline CDR1 and CDR2 sequences are MNHEY and SVGAGI.

This clone has just one count. The J gene is TRBJ2-4, the V gene TRBV10-3; 8 nucleotides match TRBD2. V lost 4 bases, J lost 9 bases, and 2 bases stayed unmatched. CDR1 and CDR2 from the germline V gene are ENHRY and SYGVKD. The CDR3 runs 12 residues. Here the CDR3 DNA reads TGTGCCATCAGTGGGACTAGCAGCATTCAGTACTTC. Protein sequence: CAISGTSSIQYF.

The chain combines TRBV6-1 with TRBJ2-7; 10 bases match TRBD2. Germline CDR1 is MNHNS and CDR2 is SASEGT. Trimming took 6 bases from V and 5 from J; bases not matched to a gene: 10. The CDR3 extends over 15 amino acids. CDR3 sequence: CASRLESGRGHEQYF. In DNA, the CDR3 is TGTGCCAGCAGGCTGGAGAGCGGGAGGGGGCACGAGCAGTACTTC.

The genes are TRBV19 and TRBJ1-5; D call uncertain. The CDR3 totals 13 residues. Germline V gene lookup returns CDR1 LNHDA and CDR2 SQIVND (reference sequence). Between the trimmed V and J ends, which lost 3 bases and 5 bases, there was a span of 8 bases. The CDR3 loop reads CASSMELYQPQHF. The DNA of the CDR3 is TGTGCCAGTAGTATGGAACTATATCAGCCCCAGCATTTT.

V is TRBV11-2 and J is TRBJ2-7; 7 bases are shared with TRBD1. There are 15 residues in the CDR3. Trimming cost V 2 bases and J 6 bases; bases outside gene matches: 10. In germline, CDR1 is SGHAT, CDR2 FQNNGV. The CDR3 spells CASSLLAGGSSEQYF. The DNA for the CDR3 is TGTGCCAGCAGCTTATTGGCAGGGGGTTCGTCCGAGCAGTACTTC.

A note on this clone: An end of the junction differs from the germline gene, which may be a read error. The CDR3 DNA follows: TGTGCCAGCACTTTAGGGGCTTTTCAGGGAAGGTTCTTC. It specifies CASTLGAFQGRFF. This chain connects TRBV28 to TRBJ2-1, with D maybe TRBD1 (5 bases). CDR1 and CDR2 from the germline V gene are MDHEN and SYDVKM. CDR3 size: 13 residues.

The chain recombines TRBV29-1 with TRBJ2-1, with D possibly TRBD2 on 5 matching bases. The CDR3 contains 11 residues. Germline lookup yields CDR1 SQVTM and CDR2 ANQGSEA. V lost 5 bases to trimming and J lost 9 bases, with 11 bases between them. CDR3 sequence reads: CSVKAGGEQFF. The CDR3 bases are TGCAGCGTTAAGGCGGGCGGTGAGCAGTTCTTC.

The chain joins TRBV9 to TRBJ2-3, with 8 bases lining up with TRBD2. From germline, CDR1 is SGDLS and CDR2 YYNGEE. Losses at the gene ends were 0 bases for V and 1 base for J; bases not matched to a gene: 10. The CDR3 runs 18 residues. CDR3 coding DNA: TGTGCCAGCAGCGTAGGGCGGGGGGAACTGCTTCGCACAGATACGCAGTATTTT. It specifies CASSVGRGELLRTDTQYF.

In this sample, this clone turned up a few times. This chain links TRBV2 with TRBJ1-6; D uncertain. V was shortened by 7 bases and J by 6 bases, with 16 bases between the two germline ends. Germline assignment: CDR1 SNHLY and CDR2 FYNNEI. The CDR3 runs to 15 residues. CDR3 region: CASILGRRGNSPLHF. The CDR3 region has the DNA TGTGCCAGCATACTAGGGCGCCGAGGTAATTCACCCCTCCACTTT.

This chain connects TRBV6-5 to TRBJ2-1; D uncertain. The CDR3 has 10 residues. From germline, CDR1 is MNHEY and CDR2 SVGAGI. V lost 8 bases and J 7 bases, leaving 6 bases between the germline ends. Here the CDR3 DNA reads TGTGCCAGCGGCTGGAATGAGCAGTTCTTC. This encodes CASGWNEQFF.

The chain couples TRBV6-1 to TRBJ2-5; 8 positions agree with TRBD2. The V segment lost 4 bases and the J segment 1 base; nucleotides outside the gene matches: 17. CDR1 and CDR2 (germline): MNHNS, SASEGT. This CDR3 is built from 19 residues. CDR3 residues: CASSGGSGSRIFPQETQYF. CDR3 bases: TGTGCCAGCAGTGGAGGAAGCGGGAGTCGTATTTTCCCCCAAGAGACCCAGTACTTC.

J is TRBJ1-3 and V is TRBV6-1; the D is unclear. Trimming removed 0 bases from V and 1 base from J, with 7 bases in between. The CDR3 has 15 residues. Germline CDR1 is MNHNS and CDR2 is SASEGT. CDR3 sequence (DNA): TGTGCCAGCAGTGAAGCGCCCAGATCTGGAAACACCATATATTTT. It specifies CASSEAPRSGNTIYF.

This sequence joins TRBV7-3 and TRBJ1-1, with 10 nucleotides matching TRBD1. With 5 bases clipped from V and 11 bases from J, the junction kept 8 bases outside the gene matches. Germline values: CDR1 SGHTA, CDR2 FQGTGA. The CDR3 is made up of 13 amino acids. DNA for the CDR3: TGTGCCAGCAGCCCGACAGGGGGCGGGTTGGCTTTCTTT. Translating gives CASSPTGGGLAFF.

This chain links TRBV14 with TRBJ2-7; 8 bases match TRBD1. This CDR3 spans 13 amino acids. The germline gives CDR1 SGHDN, CDR2 FVKESK. V trimming: 4 bases; J trimming: 6 bases; junction bases outside the gene matches: 5. CDR3 nucleotides: TGTGCCAGCAGCCTGACAGGGGAAACCGAGCAGTACTTC. It yields the protein CASSLTGETEQYF.

The chain joins TRBV5-4 to TRBJ2-1; 8 bases match TRBD2. The CDR3 contains 16 residues. V trimming: 3 bases; J trimming: 5 bases; junction bases outside the gene matches: 10. Germline CDR1 is SGHNT and CDR2 is YYREEE (reference sequence). The CDR3 reads CASSSSAGVRDNEQFF. The CDR3 nucleotides read TGTGCCAGCAGCTCGTCAGCGGGAGTTCGGGACAATGAGCAGTTCTTC.

V usage is TRBV7-8 and J usage is TRBJ1-1, with no clear D. There are 12 residues in the CDR3. Germline CDR1 SGHVS, CDR2 FQNEAQ. Trimming cost V 4 bases and J 3 bases, with 6 bases left between them. The CDR3 DNA follows: TGTGCCAGCAGCTACAGCCACACTGAAGCTTTCTTT. Its protein is CASSYSHTEAFF. The variable domain in full, with the rest retrieved from reference TRBV7-8 and TRBJ1-1, is GAGVSQSPRYKVAKRGQDVALRCDPISGHVSLFWYQQALGQGPEFLTYFQNEAQLDKSGLPSDRFFAERPEGSVSTLKIQRTQQEDSAVYLCASSYSHTEAFFGQGTRLTVV.

This clone appeared once. The chain carries TRBV6-5 and TRBJ2-1, with 8 bases lining up with TRBD2. V was pared by 3 bases and J by 0 bases, with 4 bases of the junction left unmatched. CDR1 and CDR2 (germline): MNHEY, SVGAGI. The CDR3 has 16 amino acids. CDR3 residues: CASSYDLAGSYNEQFF. For the CDR3, the DNA is TGTGCCAGCAGTTATGACCTAGCGGGCTCCTACAATGAGCAGTTCTTC.

The rearrangement links TRBV19 to TRBJ2-7, with a possible D match to TRBD2 (6 bases). V lost 5 bases to trimming and J lost 4 bases, with 18 bases between them. CDR1 is LNHDA, CDR2 SQIVND, per germline (reference sequence). The CDR3 is made up of 15 amino acids. CDR3 coding DNA: TGTGCCAGTAGTTCCGGCGGGGCGGGGATATACGAGCAGTACTTC. Protein: CASSSGGAGIYEQYF.